One sample yielded the 17 T cell receptor beta chains listed below, sequenced in a study of identical twins. TCRdb called the 5' RACE reads again in MiXCR, with one record for every CDR3 protein. The sample yields around 340,000 distinct CDR3 sequences, 9% to 15% seen once. The same data also went into a second study, on yellow fever vaccine responses in identical twins.

The sample consisted of CD8+ T cells sorted from blood. The receptors here all came from a woman aged 18 to 35 in good health.

This clonotype was found a few times. V usage is TRBV28 and J usage is TRBJ1-2, with D unclear. V lost 2 bases, J lost 0 bases, and 7 bases lay in between. This CDR3 region has 14 residues. Germline CDR1 is MDHEN and CDR2 is SYDVKM. CDR3 DNA: TGTGCCAGCAGTTTAGCCAGCCCTAACTATGGCTACACCTTC. It specifies CASSLASPNYGYTF.

This clonotype has just a few counts. J is TRBJ2-1 and V is TRBV7-6, with 10 bases lining up with TRBD1. Per the germline V gene, CDR1 is SGHVS and CDR2 is FNYEAQ. Trimming at V came to 5 bases and at J to 8 bases, leaving 6 bases not matched to a gene. CDR3 length equals 14 residues. The CDR3 coding sequence is TGTGCCAGCAGCCGGCGGACAGGGGGTGATGAGCAGTTCTTC. It codes for CASSRRTGGDEQFF.

This clonotype was found a few times. The chain recombines TRBV6-5 with TRBJ2-5, with D unclear. Trimming took 2 bases from V and 3 from J, leaving 16 bases between them. Germline CDR1 and CDR2: MNHEY and SVGAGI. This CDR3 is built from 16 residues. CDR3 nucleotides: TGTGCCAGCAGTTACGGCGTCATTGGAGAAGAAGAGACCCAGTACTTC. Amino acid sequence: CASSYGVIGEEETQYF.

The J gene is TRBJ2-7, the V gene TRBV5-6; D might be TRBD2 (7 bases). This CDR3 comprises 14 residues. Germline CDR1 reads SGHDT; CDR2 reads YYEEEE. Trimming took 4 bases from V and 3 from J, leaving 14 bases between them. In nucleotides, the CDR3 is TGTGCCAGCAGCCCCTATAGGGGGGGCTACGAGCAGTACTTC. Protein: CASSPYRGGYEQYF.

The chain has TRBV7-9 and TRBJ2-7, with D perhaps TRBD1 (6 bases). Germline V gene lookup returns CDR1 SEHNR and CDR2 FQNEAQ (reference sequence). The CDR3 totals 13 residues. V was shortened by 5 bases and J by 5 bases, with 13 bases between the two germline ends. CDR3 sequence: CASSPRDTHEQYF. CDR3 nucleotides: TGTGCCAGCAGCCCAAGGGACACCCACGAGCAGTACTTC.

The rearrangement links TRBV28 to TRBJ2-1; 12 bases fit TRBD2. The trim removed 5 bases at V and 12 bases at J, leaving 8 bases unmatched. The CDR3 sequence is 14 residues long. Looked up from germline, CDR1 is MDHEN and CDR2 is SYDVKM. CDR3 loop: CASSASGGAFGQFF. The DNA for the CDR3 is TGTGCCAGCAGTGCTAGCGGGGGGGCGTTTGGGCAGTTCTTC.

This chain joins TRBV27 and TRBJ2-4, with a possible D match to TRBD1 (5 bases). This CDR3 is 19 amino acids long. The ends were cut back, 0 bases at V and 0 bases at J, with 18 bases in the middle. Germline CDR1 is MNHEY and CDR2 is SMNVEV (reference sequence). Here the CDR3 reads CASSLSGLDERLAKNIQYF. CDR3 coding DNA: TGTGCCAGCAGTTTATCGGGGCTAGACGAAAGGTTAGCCAAAAACATTCAGTACTTC.

This clonotype was counted at least ten times. The rearrangement links TRBV28 to TRBJ2-1; 7 positions agree with TRBD1. Unmatched junction bases numbered 4, after V lost 5 bases and J lost 3 bases. This CDR3 contains 14 residues. CDR1 and CDR2 (germline): MDHEN, SYDVKM. The DNA for the CDR3 is TGTGCCAGCAGTCCTCGGGACAGCTACAATGAGCAGTTCTTC. This gives the protein CASSPRDSYNEQFF.

This clonotype was picked up one time. The chain combines TRBV2 with TRBJ2-2, with 9 positions matching TRBD1. V was pared by 3 bases and J by 6 bases, with 5 bases of the junction left unmatched. This CDR3 region has 15 residues. The germline V gene encodes CDR1 SNHLY and CDR2 FYNNEI. The CDR3, as DNA: TGTGCCAGCAGTGAGGACAGGGGTGTCCCCGGGGAGCTGTTTTTT. Its translation: CASSEDRGVPGELFF. The whole variable domain, remainder taken from reference TRBV2 and TRBJ2-2, is EPEVTQTPSHQVTQMGQEVILRCVPISNHLYFYWYRQILGQKVEFLVSFYNNEISEKSEIFDDQFSVERPDGSNFTLKIRSTKLEDSAMYFCASSEDRGVPGELFFGEGSRLTVL.

This clonotype was observed a handful of times. The chain joins TRBV9 to TRBJ2-1; 8 positions match TRBD2. Germline CDR1 and CDR2: SGDLS and YYNGEE. The V gene end was trimmed by 8 bases and the J gene end by 7 bases; junction bases not matched to a gene: 11. The CDR3 has 14 residues. The CDR3 DNA sequence: TGTGCCAGTTCCTCGGCGGGAGGCAGTAATGAGCAGTTCTTC. Its translation is CASSSAGGSNEQFF.

This clonotype occurred once. V is TRBV7-6 and J is TRBJ2-3; TRBD1 aligns across 7 bases. The V gene end was trimmed by 2 bases and the J gene end by 1 base; junction bases not matched to a gene: 9. The germline V gene encodes CDR1 SGHVS and CDR2 FNYEAQ. The CDR3 runs 17 residues. The CDR3: CASSLRYRGTGTDTQYF. CDR3 sequence (DNA): TGTGCCAGCAGCTTACGTTACAGGGGTACTGGCACAGATACGCAGTATTTT.

The gene calls are TRBV20-1 and TRBJ2-2, with D hard to call. V was clipped by 2 bases and J by 4 bases, with 5 bases between them. The germline V gene encodes CDR1 DFQATT and CDR2 SNEGSKA (reference sequence). The CDR3 is 12 amino acids. CDR3 DNA sequence: TGCAGTGCTAGATCTACCACCGGGGAGCTGTTTTTT. The encoded protein is CSARSTTGELFF.

This clonotype was observed a handful of times. V and J are TRBV14 and TRBJ2-2; TRBD1 agrees at 7 bases. J lost 7 bases, V lost 1 base, and 6 bases had no gene match. Germline CDR1 is SGHDN and CDR2 is FVKESK. This CDR3 has 15 residues. CDR3 protein: CASSQVTGVGGELFF. CDR3 nucleotide sequence: TGTGCCAGCAGCCAAGTTACAGGGGTTGGCGGGGAGCTGTTTTTT. Filled out from reference TRBV14 and TRBJ2-2, the complete variable domain reads EAGVTQFPSHSVIEKGQTVTLRCDPISGHDNLYWYRRVMGKEIKFLLHFVKESKQDESGMPNNRFLAERTGGTYSTLKVQPAELEDSGVYFCASSQVTGVGGELFFGEGSRLTVL.

The V call is TRBV28, the J call TRBJ2-6, with 9 bases identical to TRBD1. The V and J ends lost 1 base and 0 bases, in that order; junction bases with no gene match: 4. Per the germline V gene, CDR1 is MDHEN and CDR2 is SYDVKM. This CDR3 spans 18 amino acids. DNA of the CDR3: TGTGCCAGCAGTTTATTTCGGGACAGGGTCTCTGGGGCCAACGTCCTGACTTTC. It is translated as CASSLFRDRVSGANVLTF.

The chain links TRBV6-5 to TRBJ2-1; D is perhaps TRBD1 (6 bases). Trimming took off 2 bases at V and 3 bases at J, with 14 bases between the two ends. Germline lookup yields CDR1 MNHEY and CDR2 SVGAGI. The CDR3 contains 16 residues. The CDR3: CASSYAWQGSYNEQFF. In DNA, the CDR3 is TGTGCCAGCAGTTACGCGTGGCAGGGGAGCTACAATGAGCAGTTCTTC.

In DNA form, the CDR3 reads TGTGCCAGCAGTAAAAAGGGGTACCAAGAGACCCAGTACTTC. Protein sequence: CASSKKGYQETQYF. The gene calls are TRBV25-1 and TRBJ2-5; a weak D match, TRBD1 (5 bases). The V end was cut by 5 bases, the J end by 0 bases, with 10 bases between. The CDR3 spans 14 residues. Looked up from germline, CDR1 is MGHDK and CDR2 is SYGVNS.

This clonotype has a count of ten or more. The chain has TRBV28 and TRBJ2-2, with D maybe TRBD1 (6 bases). Trimming removed 10 bases at V and 4 bases at J, with 13 bases between. The germline CDR1 and CDR2 sequences are MDHEN and SYDVKM. The CDR3 extends over 13 amino acids. The CDR3 loop reads CATKGTTTGELFF. Written as DNA, the CDR3 is TGTGCCACCAAGGGGACAACCACCGGGGAGCTGTTTTTT.